This T cell receptor beta chain is drawn from a study of Tregs in tolerant kidney transplant recipients. Mixed chimerism was transient after nonmyeloablative marrow transplants from related graft donors. Germline V gene sequence: CDR1 LGHNT, CDR2 FRNRAP. This CDR3 region has 15 residues. V lost 6 bases and J lost 3; bases outside the gene matches: 5. Sequenced by immunoSEQ multiplex PCR; TCRdb stores in-frame clones only, minus some. The repertoire includes about 64,000 clones, about 89% of them detected once, and around 4% sits in the top ten. The material sequenced was CD4+ T cells from blood (PBMCs), taken 6 months after the transplant. The origin of this receptor is a human patient who received a combined kidney and bone marrow transplant. The graft donor may be the source of some T cells. The rearrangement links TRBV12-5 to TRBJ1-5, with TRBD1 matching over 10 bases. CDR3 sequence: CASGTGTGVNQPQHF. DNA for the CDR3: TGTGCTAGTGGCACCGGGACAGGGGTCAATCAGCCCCAGCATTTT.